This TCR beta chain was obtained from a study of blood T cells in healthy people across ages. Regarding the study as a whole: The study lacked donor CMV status, which possibly confounded expanded clonotype changes. Older age went with lower TCR beta diversity per million T cells, in a roughly linear way.

This CDR3 has 17 amino acids. Between the trimmed V and J ends, which lost 1 base and 1 base, there was a span of 14 bases. The germline V gene has CDR1 LNHNV and CDR2 YYDKDF (reference sequence). Primed by a sample-barcoded 5' primer and a J-beta primer mix, a second PCR proceeded for about 7 to 11 cycles. Each CDR3 protein gets one entry after TCRdb re-called the 5' RACE reads with MiXCR. The sample shows about 800,000 distinct CDR3 sequences, approximately 25% of them seen only once. Of note for this clonotype: Its antigen is unknown.

This sample also belongs to another study, concerning T cells of mothers and their children. That report adds: The whole RNA yield was converted to cDNA, 1.5 ug per 15 ul. In each mother, TCR beta CDR3 reads exceeded 9 million; in each child, they numbered approximately 3 million.

This chain links TRBV15 with TRBJ2-1; a possible D gene is TRBD1 (6 bases). Sequences were obtained from blood. The receptor was derived from a boy aged 5-17 years in good health. This chain's CDR3 is CATSRALGTGSYNEQFF. CDR3 nucleotides: TGTGCCACCAGCAGAGCCCTCGGCACAGGGTCCTACAATGAGCAGTTCTTC.